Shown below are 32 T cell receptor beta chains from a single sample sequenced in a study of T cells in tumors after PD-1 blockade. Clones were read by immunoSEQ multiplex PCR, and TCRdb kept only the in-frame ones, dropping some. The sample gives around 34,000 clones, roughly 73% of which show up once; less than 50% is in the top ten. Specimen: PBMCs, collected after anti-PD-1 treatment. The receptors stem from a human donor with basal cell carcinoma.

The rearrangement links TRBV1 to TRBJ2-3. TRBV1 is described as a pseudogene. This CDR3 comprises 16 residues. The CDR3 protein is CTSIKNSGDSTDTQYF. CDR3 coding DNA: TGCACCAGCATTAAAAACTCCGGGGACAGCACAGATACGCAGTATTTT.

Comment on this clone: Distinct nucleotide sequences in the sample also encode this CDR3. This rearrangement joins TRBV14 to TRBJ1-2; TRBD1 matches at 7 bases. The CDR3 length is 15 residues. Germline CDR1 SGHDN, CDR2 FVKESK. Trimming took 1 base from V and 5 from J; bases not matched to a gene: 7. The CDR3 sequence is CASSQVGGGSYGYTF. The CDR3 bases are TGTGCCAGCAGCCAAGTAGGGGGCGGTTCATATGGCTACACCTTC.

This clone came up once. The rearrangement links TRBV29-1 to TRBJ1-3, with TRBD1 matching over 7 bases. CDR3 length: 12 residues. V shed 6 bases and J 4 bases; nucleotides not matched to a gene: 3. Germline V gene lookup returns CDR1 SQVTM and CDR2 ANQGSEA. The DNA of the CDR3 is TGCAGCGTGGGGGACAGCGGAAACACCATATATTTT. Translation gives CSVGDSGNTIYF.

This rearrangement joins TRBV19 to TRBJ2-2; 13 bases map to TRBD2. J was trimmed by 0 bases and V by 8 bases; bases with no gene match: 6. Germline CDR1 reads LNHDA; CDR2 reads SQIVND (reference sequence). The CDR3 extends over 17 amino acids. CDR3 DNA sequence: TGTGCCAGTCTCGGACTAGCGGGGGCGTCGAACACCGGGGAGCTGTTTTTT. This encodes CASLGLAGASNTGELFF.

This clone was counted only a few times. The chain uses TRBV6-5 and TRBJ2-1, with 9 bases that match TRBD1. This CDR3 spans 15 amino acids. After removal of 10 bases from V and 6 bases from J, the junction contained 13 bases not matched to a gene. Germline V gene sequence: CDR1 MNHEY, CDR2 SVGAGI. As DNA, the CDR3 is TGTGCCACCTCGTTTGGGACAGGGTCCGGCAATGAGCAGTTCTTC. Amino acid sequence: CATSFGTGSGNEQFF.

CDR3 nucleotide sequence: TGTGCCAGCAGTCTCCAAGGACCGAACACTGAAGCTTTCTTT. Translation gives CASSLQGPNTEAFF. The rearrangement links TRBV6-5 to TRBJ1-1; D call uncertain. Germline V gives CDR1 MNHEY, CDR2 SVGAGI. V was cut by 5 bases and J by 1 base, with 11 bases left in between. The CDR3 consists of 14 residues.

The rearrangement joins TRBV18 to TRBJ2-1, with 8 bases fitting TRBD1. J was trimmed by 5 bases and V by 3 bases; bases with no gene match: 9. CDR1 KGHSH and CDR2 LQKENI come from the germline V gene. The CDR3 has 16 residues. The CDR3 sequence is CASSPWRQGANNEQFF. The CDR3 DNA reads TGTGCCAGCTCACCCTGGAGGCAGGGGGCCAACAATGAGCAGTTCTTC.

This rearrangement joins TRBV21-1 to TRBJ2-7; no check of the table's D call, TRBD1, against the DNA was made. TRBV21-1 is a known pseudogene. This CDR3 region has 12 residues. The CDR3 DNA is TGTGCCAGCAGCCTCCAGGGCGGCGAGCAGTACTTC. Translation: CASSLQGGEQYF.

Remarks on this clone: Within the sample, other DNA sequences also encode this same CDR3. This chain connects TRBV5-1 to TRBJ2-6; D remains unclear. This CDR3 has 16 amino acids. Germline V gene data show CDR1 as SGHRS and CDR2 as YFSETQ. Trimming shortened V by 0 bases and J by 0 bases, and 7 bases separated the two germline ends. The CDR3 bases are TGCGCCAGCAGCTTGGGGTCGCTCTCTGGGGCCAACGTCCTGACTTTC. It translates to CASSLGSLSGANVLTF.

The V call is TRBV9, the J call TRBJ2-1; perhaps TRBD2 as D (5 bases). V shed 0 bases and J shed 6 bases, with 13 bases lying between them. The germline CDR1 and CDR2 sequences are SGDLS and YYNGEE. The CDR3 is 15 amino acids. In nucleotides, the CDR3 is TGTGCCAGCAGCGTAGTTCTAGCTGGTCGCAATGAGCAGTTCTTC. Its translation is CASSVVLAGRNEQFF.

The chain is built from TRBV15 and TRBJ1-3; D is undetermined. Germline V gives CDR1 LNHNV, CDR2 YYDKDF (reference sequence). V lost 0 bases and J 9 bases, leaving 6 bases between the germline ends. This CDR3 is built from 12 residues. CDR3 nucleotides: TGTGCCACCAGCAGAGAGGGCATCACCATATATTTT. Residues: CATSREGITIYF. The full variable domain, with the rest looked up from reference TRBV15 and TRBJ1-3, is DAMVIQNPRYQVTQFGKPVTLSCSQTLNHNVMYWYQQKSSQAPKLLFHYYDKDFNNEADTPDNFQSRRPNTSFCFLDIRSPGLGDTAMYLCATSREGITIYFGEGSWLTVV.

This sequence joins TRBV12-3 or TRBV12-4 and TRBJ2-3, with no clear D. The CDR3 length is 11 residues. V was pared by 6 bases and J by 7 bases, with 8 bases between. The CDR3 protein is CASRNLNTQYF. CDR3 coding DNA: TGTGCCAGCAGAAACCTAAATACGCAGTATTTT.

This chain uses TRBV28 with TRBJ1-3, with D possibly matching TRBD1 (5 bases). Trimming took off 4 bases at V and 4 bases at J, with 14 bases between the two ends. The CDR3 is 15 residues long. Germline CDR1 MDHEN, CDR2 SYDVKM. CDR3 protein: CASSSLDGGGNTIYF. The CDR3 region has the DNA TGTGCCAGCAGTTCCCTGGATGGGGGGGGAAACACCATATATTTT. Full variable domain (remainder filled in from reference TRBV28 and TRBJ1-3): DVKVTQSSRYLVKRTGEKVFLECVQDMDHENMFWYRQDPGLGLRLIYFSYDVKMKEKGDIPEGYSVSREKKERFSLILESASTNQTSMYLCASSSLDGGGNTIYFGEGSWLTVV.

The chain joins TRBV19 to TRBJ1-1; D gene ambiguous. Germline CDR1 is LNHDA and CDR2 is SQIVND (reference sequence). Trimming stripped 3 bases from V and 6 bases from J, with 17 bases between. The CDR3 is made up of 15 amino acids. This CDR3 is CASSISGESLPEAFF. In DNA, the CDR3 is TGTGCCAGTAGTATTTCCGGGGAGAGCCTCCCTGAAGCTTTCTTT.

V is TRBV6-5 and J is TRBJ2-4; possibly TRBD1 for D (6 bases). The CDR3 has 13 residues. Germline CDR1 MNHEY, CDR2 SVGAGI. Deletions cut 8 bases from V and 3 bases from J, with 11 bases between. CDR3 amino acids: CASRGQNKNIQYF. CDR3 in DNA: TGTGCCAGCCGCGGACAGAACAAAAACATTCAGTACTTC.

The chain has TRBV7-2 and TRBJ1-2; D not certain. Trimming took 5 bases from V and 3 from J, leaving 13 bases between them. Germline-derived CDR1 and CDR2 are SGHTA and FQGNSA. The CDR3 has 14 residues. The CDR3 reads CASSLAADDYGYTF. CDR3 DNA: TGTGCCAGCAGCCTCGCGGCGGACGACTATGGCTACACCTTC. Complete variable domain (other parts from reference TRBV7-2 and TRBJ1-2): GAGVSQSPSNKVTEKGKDVELRCDPISGHTALYWYRQSLGQGLEFLIYFQGNSAPDKSGLPSDRFSAERTGGSVSTLTIQRTQQEDSAVYLCASSLAADDYGYTFGSGTRLTVV.

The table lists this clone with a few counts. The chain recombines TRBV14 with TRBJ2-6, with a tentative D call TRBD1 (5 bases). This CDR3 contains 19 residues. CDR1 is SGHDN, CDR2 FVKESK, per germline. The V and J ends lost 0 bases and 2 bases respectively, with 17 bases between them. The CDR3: CASSQDRGYLRAGANVLTF. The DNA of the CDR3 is TGTGCCAGCAGCCAAGATAGGGGATACCTTAGAGCTGGGGCCAACGTCCTGACTTTC.

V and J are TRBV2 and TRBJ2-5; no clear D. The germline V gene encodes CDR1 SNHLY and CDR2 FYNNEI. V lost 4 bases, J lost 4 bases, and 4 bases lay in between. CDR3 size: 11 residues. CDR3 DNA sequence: TGTGCCAGCAGTGGCACAGAGACCCAGTACTTC. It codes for CASSGTETQYF.

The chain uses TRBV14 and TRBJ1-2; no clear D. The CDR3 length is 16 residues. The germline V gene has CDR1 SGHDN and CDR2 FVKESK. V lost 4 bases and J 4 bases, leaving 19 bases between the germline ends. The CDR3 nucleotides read TGTGCCAGCAGCCTCAATCCCTCGAACAGTCTCTATGGCTACACCTTC. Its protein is CASSLNPSNSLYGYTF.

In DNA form, the CDR3 reads TGTGCCAGCTCAATGTTAGTGGCGCCGGAAAGCACAGATACGCAGTATTTT. Translation: CASSMLVAPESTDTQYF. V usage is TRBV18 and J usage is TRBJ2-3, with no clear D. The CDR3 totals 17 residues. With 5 bases removed from V and 0 bases from J, the gap between germline ends came to 18 bases. Germline V gives CDR1 KGHSH, CDR2 LQKENI. Drawing the rest from reference TRBV18 and TRBJ2-3, the complete variable domain is NAGVMQNPRHLVRRRGQEARLRCSPMKGHSHVYWYRQLPEEGLKFMVYLQKENIIDESGMPKERFSAEFPKEGPSILRIQQVVRGDSAAYFCASSMLVAPESTDTQYFGPGTRLTVL.

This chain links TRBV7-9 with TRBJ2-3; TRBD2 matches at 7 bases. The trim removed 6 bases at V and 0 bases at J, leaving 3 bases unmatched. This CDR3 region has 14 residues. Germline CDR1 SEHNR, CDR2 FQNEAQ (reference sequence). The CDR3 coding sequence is TGTGCCAGCAGTCCAGCGGGGAGCACAGATACGCAGTATTTT. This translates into CASSPAGSTDTQYF.

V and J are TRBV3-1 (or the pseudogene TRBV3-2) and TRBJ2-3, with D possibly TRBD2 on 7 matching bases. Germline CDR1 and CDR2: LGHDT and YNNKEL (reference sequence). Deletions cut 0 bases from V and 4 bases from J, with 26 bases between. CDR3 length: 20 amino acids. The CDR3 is CASSQDLDGAMPGGPDTQYF. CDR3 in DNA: TGTGCCAGCAGCCAAGATCTGGACGGGGCTATGCCCGGGGGGCCAGATACGCAGTATTTT.

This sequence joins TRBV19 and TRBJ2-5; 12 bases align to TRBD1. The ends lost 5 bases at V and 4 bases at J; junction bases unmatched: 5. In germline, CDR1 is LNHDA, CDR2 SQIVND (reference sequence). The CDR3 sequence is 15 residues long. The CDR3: CASSGRDRGRETQYF. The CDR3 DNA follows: TGTGCCAGTAGTGGCCGGGACAGGGGGCGAGAGACCCAGTACTTC. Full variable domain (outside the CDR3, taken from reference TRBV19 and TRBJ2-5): DGGITQSPKYLFRKEGQNVTLSCEQNLNHDAMYWYRQDPGQGLRLIYYSQIVNDFQKGDIAEGYSVSREKKESFPLTVTSAQKNPTAFYLCASSGRDRGRETQYFGPGTRLLVL.

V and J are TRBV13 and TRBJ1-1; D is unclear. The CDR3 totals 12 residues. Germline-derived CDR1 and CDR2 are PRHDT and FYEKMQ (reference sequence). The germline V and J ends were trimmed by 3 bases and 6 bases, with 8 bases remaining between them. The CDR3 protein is CASSFQRSEAFF. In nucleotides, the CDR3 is TGTGCCAGCAGCTTTCAGAGATCTGAAGCTTTCTTT.

CDR3 coding DNA: TGTGCCAGCAAATTGGGCCCTGCCAGGCTATATTTT. Translated, it gives CASKLGPARLYF. This sequence joins TRBV6-5 and TRBJ1-3; D remains ambiguous. The CDR3 is 12 residues long. Between the trimmed V and J ends, which lost 7 bases and 14 bases, there was a span of 18 bases. Looked up from germline, CDR1 is MNHEY and CDR2 is SVGAGI.

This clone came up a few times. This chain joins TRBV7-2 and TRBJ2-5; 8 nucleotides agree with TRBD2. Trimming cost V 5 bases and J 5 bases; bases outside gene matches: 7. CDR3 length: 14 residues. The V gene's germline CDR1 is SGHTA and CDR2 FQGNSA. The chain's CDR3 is CASSVGTSVETQYF. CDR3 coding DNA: TGTGCCAGCAGCGTGGGGACTAGTGTGGAGACCCAGTACTTC. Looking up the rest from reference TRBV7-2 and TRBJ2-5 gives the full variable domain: GAGVSQSPSNKVTEKGKDVELRCDPISGHTALYWYRQSLGQGLEFLIYFQGNSAPDKSGLPSDRFSAERTGGSVSTLTIQRTQQEDSAVYLCASSVGTSVETQYFGPGTRLLVL.

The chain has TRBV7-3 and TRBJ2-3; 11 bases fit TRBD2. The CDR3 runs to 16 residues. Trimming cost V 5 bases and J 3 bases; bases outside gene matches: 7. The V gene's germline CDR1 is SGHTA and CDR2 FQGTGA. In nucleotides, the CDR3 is TGTGCCAGCAGCCAGCCTAGCGGGGGGAGAACAGATACGCAGTATTTT. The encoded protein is CASSQPSGGRTDTQYF.

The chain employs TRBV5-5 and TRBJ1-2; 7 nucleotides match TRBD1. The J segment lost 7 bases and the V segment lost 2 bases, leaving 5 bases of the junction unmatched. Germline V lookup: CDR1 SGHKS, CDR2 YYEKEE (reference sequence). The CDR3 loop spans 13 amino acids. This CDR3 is CASSLTGEGGYTF. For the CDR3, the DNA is TGTGCCAGCAGCTTAACAGGGGAGGGTGGCTACACCTTC.

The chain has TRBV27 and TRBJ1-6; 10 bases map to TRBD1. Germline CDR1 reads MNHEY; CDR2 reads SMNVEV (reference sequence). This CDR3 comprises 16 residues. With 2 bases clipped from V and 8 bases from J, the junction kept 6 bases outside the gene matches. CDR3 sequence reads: CASSLQRGQGDSPLHF. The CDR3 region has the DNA TGTGCCAGCAGTTTACAGAGAGGACAGGGGGATTCACCCCTCCACTTT.

The CDR3 DNA reads as TGTGCCACCAGCAGAGAAGGGGGGACTAGCGGCTACGAGCAGTACTTC. This gives the protein CATSREGGTSGYEQYF. The genes are TRBV15 and TRBJ2-7, with 11 bases lining up with TRBD2. The CDR3 contains 16 residues. V lost 0 bases and J lost 3; bases outside the gene matches: 4. Germline CDR1 is LNHNV and CDR2 is YYDKDF (reference sequence).

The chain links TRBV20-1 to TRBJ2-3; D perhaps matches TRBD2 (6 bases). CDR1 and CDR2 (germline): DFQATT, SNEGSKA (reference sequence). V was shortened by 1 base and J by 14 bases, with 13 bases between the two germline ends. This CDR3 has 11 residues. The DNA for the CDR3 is TGCAGTGCTAGAGTTGGGGGGAATAGGTATTTT. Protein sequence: CSARVGGNRYF.

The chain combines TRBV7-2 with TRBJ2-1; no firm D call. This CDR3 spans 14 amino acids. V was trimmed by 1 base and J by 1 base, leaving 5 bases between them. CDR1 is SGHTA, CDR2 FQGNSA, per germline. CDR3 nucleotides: TGTGCCAGCAGCTTAGAGATTTCCTACAATGAGCAGTTCTTC. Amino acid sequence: CASSLEISYNEQFF.